A selection of T cell receptor beta chains follows, all from one sample in a study of blood T cell repertoires in COVID-19. Profiling relied on immunoSEQ multiplex PCR, and the TCRdb table lists in-frame clones only, not all of them. The sample has approximately 140,000 clones; just under 90% are singletons. The sequencing input was peripheral blood. These receptors were obtained from a woman aged 40 to 50 with acute or convalescent COVID-19. The CDR3 runs from the conserved cysteine through the conserved F or W. A D gene is named only where the DNA matches it firmly. Clone size appears in some rows only: once, few, many, or a class for an expanded clone.

NA	TRBV18	TRBD1	TRBJ1-6	TGTGCCAGCTCACAGGAAACAGGGGCCGATTCACCCCTCCACTTT	CASSQETGADSPLHF
once	TRBV7-2	NA	TRBJ1-5	TGTGCCAGCAGCTTAGGGTCAGTTGACTATCAGCCCCAGCATTTT	CASSLGSVDYQPQHF
NA	TRBV7-2	TRBD2	TRBJ2-7	TGTGCCAGCAGCTCAGGACTAGCGGGCGGTAACGAGCAGTACTTC	CASSSGLAGGNEQYF
NA	TRBV4-3	TRBD1	TRBJ2-2	TGCGCCAGCAGCCCCAAGACAGGGTGGACCGGGGAGCTGTTTTTT	CASSPKTGWTGELFF
NA	TRBV9	NA	TRBJ2-7	TGTGCCAGCAGCACCCTGCCCGGGTATTACCCCTACGAGCAGTACTTC	CASSTLPGYYPYEQYF
NA	TRBV4-1	TRBD2	TRBJ2-7	TGCGCCAGCAGCCACCCGAGACTAGCGGGCTCCTCCTACGAGCAGTACTTC	CASSHPRLAGSSYEQYF
NA	TRBV10-3	NA	TRBJ1-3	TGTGCCATCAGTGAGCCGGGGTTGGACACCATATATTTT	CAISEPGLDTIYF
NA	TRBV20-1	NA	TRBJ1-2	TGCAGTGCTAGTCGGGGGGCTACGGCAGGGGAAGGCTACACCTTC	CSASRGATAGEGYTF
NA	TRBV12-5	NA	TRBJ1-5	TGTGCTAGTGGTTTCGGTCAGCCCCAGCATTTT	CASGFGQPQHF
NA	TRBV7-8	NA	TRBJ1-5	TGTGCCAGCAGCTTAGAAGTGGGGGCAATTCAGCCCCAGCATTTT	CASSLEVGAIQPQHF
NA	TRBV12-3/TRBV12-4	TRBD1	TRBJ1-2	TGTGCCAGCAGCCATGGACAGGTCTATGGCTACACCTTC	CASSHGQVYGYTF
NA	TRBV4-1	NA	TRBJ2-7	TGCGCCAGCAGCCAAGGACCAGAGGGGGCCTACGAGCAGTACTTC	CASSQGPEGAYEQYF
few	TRBV21-1	NA	TRBJ2-3	TGTGCCAGCATCCCGGGACAGGGGGCCCGCACAGATACGCAGTATTTT	CASIPGQGARTDTQYF
once	TRBV7-9	NA	TRBJ1-1	TGTGCCAGCAGCATCAGGGGACAGAACACTGAAGCTTTCTTT	CASSIRGQNTEAFF
NA	TRBV13	NA	TRBJ1-1	TGTGCCAGCAGCCCCCCATTAGTCACTGAAGCTTTCTTT	CASSPPLVTEAFF
NA	TRBV29-1	NA	TRBJ2-1	TGCAGCGTTGAGGGGCGTTACAATGAGCAGTTCTTC	CSVEGRYNEQFF
NA	TRBV7-8	NA	TRBJ1-6	TGTGCCAGCAGCTTAGAGGGAGCCCGGCCCCTCCACTTT	CASSLEGARPLHF
NA	TRBV9	TRBD2	TRBJ2-3	TGTGCCAGCAGCCAGGGACTAGCGGGGGTGAGAGATACGCAGTATTTT	CASSQGLAGVRDTQYF
NA	TRBV6-5	NA	TRBJ1-1	TGTGCCAGCATAATTGGGGGGACTGAAGCTTTCTTT	CASIIGGTEAFF
NA	TRBV5-1	TRBD1	TRBJ2-3	TGCGCCAGCGCCACCGGGACAGGGGGCACAGATACGCAGTATTTT	CASATGTGGTDTQYF
NA	TRBV3-1/TRBV3-2	NA	TRBJ2-3	TGTGCCAGCAGCCAAGTCCGAGATACGCAGTATTTT	CASSQVRDTQYF
NA	TRBV2	NA	TRBJ2-7	TGTGCCAGCAGTGTTATGTCCTACGAGCAGTACTTC	CASSVMSYEQYF
NA	TRBV5-6	NA	TRBJ1-2	TGTGCCAGCAGCTTGGAGGCACAGACAAACTATGGCTACACCTTC	CASSLEAQTNYGYTF
NA	TRBV3-1/TRBV3-2	NA	TRBJ1-1	TGTGCCAGCAGCCAATCAGGGTCTGAAGCTTTCTTT	CASSQSGSEAFF
few	TRBV19	NA	TRBJ2-7	TGTGCCAGTAGCATACAGACAGGAGCCTACGAGCAGTACTTC	CASSIQTGAYEQYF
NA	TRBV7-9	NA	TRBJ1-1	TGTGCCAGCAGCTTAGGATCAGGGAGGGGGACTGAAGCTTTCTTT	CASSLGSGRGTEAFF
once	TRBV19	TRBD1	TRBJ1-6	TGTGCCAGTAGTCCCGGACAGGTCTATAATTCACCCCTCCACTTT	CASSPGQVYNSPLHF
NA	TRBV14	NA	TRBJ1-1	TGTGCCAGCAGCCGTATAGGGTTAGATCTGTTAGGGGAAACGAACACTGAAGCTTTCTTT	CASSRIGLDLLGETNTEAFF
NA	TRBV10-3	NA	TRBJ1-2	TGTGCCATCACCAATAACAGGGCTTCCGACTATGGCTACACCTTC	CAITNNRASDYGYTF